This T cell receptor (beta chain) was sequenced in a study of blood T cell repertoires in COVID-19. Participant ages covered about 18 to 90 years across 24 US areas. Under the authors' procedure: Reference gene primer amplification gave nucleated cell count estimates. Profiled with immunoSEQ multiplex PCR; TCRdb holds only in-frame clones, not every one. For V, J and clone size, that table is used; D and trimming come from the DNA. The repertoire holds a few hundred thousand clones, over 75% seen once, with approximately 1% in the top ten. CDR1 LGHDT and CDR2 YNNKEL come from the germline V gene (reference sequence). The ends were cut back, 9 bases at V and 5 bases at J, with 19 bases in the middle. This CDR3 spans 15 amino acids.

This sequence originates from a man younger than 35 who had recovered from COVID-19. The specimen was PBMCs or T cells enriched from blood (not recorded which). The gene calls are TRBV3-1 (or the pseudogene TRBV3-2) and TRBJ2-2; D is uncertain. The CDR3 DNA reads TGTGCCAGACAGACACTCGACACCGGAACCGGGGAGCTGTTTTTT. Its translation is CARQTLDTGTGELFF.